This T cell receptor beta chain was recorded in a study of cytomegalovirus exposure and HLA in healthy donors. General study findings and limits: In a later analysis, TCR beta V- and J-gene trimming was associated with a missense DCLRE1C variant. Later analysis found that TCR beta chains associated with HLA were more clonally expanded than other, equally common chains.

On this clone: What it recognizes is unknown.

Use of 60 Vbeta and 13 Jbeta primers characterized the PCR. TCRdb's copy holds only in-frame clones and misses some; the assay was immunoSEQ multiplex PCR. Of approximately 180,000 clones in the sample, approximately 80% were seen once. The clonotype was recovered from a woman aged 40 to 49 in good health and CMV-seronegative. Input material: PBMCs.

As DNA, the CDR3 is TGTGCCAGCAGCGTAGACAGCATGAACTATGGCTACACCTTC. Its protein is CASSVDSMNYGYTF. The chain combines TRBV5-4 with TRBJ1-2; a possible D gene is TRBD1 (5 bases). CDR1 is SGHNT and CDR2 is YYREEE in the germline V gene (reference sequence). The CDR3 is made up of 14 amino acids. V gave up 4 bases and J gave up 2 bases, with 12 bases separating them.